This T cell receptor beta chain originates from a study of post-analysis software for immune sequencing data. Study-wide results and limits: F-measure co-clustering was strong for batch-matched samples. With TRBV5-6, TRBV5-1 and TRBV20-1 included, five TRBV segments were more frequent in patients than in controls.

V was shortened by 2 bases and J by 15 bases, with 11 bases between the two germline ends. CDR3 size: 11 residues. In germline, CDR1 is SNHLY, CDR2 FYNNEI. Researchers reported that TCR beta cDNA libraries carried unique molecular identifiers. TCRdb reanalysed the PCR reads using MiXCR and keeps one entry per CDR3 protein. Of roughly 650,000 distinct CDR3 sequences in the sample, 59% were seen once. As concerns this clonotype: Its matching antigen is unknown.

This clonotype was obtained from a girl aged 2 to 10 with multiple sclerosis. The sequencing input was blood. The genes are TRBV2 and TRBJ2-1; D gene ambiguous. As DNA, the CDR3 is TGTGCCAGCAGTGAAATGCCTCGGCTGTTCTTC. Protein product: CASSEMPRLFF.